Listed here is a single TCR beta chain. The sample holds a few counts of this clone. No cognate antigen has been identified for it. Nothing much larger sits one base from this clone, and base qualities are not available. The source of the sample is a study of T cell responses to AZD1222 COVID-19 vaccine (dated by TCRdb to the early 2020s). Turning to the overall study: AZD1222 recipients given second doses at about 4 weeks or at about 12 weeks were pooled, since spike-specific TCR depth and breadth were not found to differ between the two schedules. TCR sequencing covered approximately 230 trial participants: roughly 200 given two doses of AZD1222 and 26 given two doses of MenACWY control vaccine. Trial participants were enrolled by age into 18-55, 56-69 and 70-plus year subgroups, with approximately 150, 30 and 60 TCR-sequenced participants respectively. The full study reports these points: Conclusions about previously exposed vaccinees were limited because only a handful of AZD1222 recipients were SARS-CoV-2 seropositive at baseline. Because no samples from the day 14 peak response were available, repertoires could be characterized only after the peak T cell response. The 56-69-year group was small, and its depth increase did not reach significance, likely because of low power. CD4 TCRs associated with the vaccine covered the entire spike protein, and the dominant responses were in regions 160-218 and 743-854. Epitopes outside the regions mutated in the B.1.351 and B.1.1.7 variants were reportedly recognized by nearly half of the unique spike-specific TCRs. Most participants were white British and females outnumbered males, and the authors suggested that clonal diversity may have been underestimated. A significant rise in spike-specific TCR breadth and depth was observed after two AZD1222 doses relative to day 0 and relative to MenACWY recipients.

The CDR3 regions of human TCRbeta chains were analyzed by immunosequencing. Concerning the study's data processing: TCRs in the repertoires were compared against a reference library of SARS-CoV-2-specific TCRs that had been generated with the MIRA antigen-specificity platform. Breadth was defined as the fraction of unique TCRs that were SARS-CoV-2-associated. Depth was defined as the fraction of total T cells that were SARS-CoV-2-associated. Using the MIRA data, each spike-specific TCR was mapped to the spike region that the TCR reacts to and placed in a CD4 or CD8 class. Log10-transformed breadth and depth values were compared by one-way ANOVA with Sidak's multiple comparisons tests. TCRdb provides this immuneACCESS table in a form limited to in-frame rearrangements. Some clones are lacking; in checked studies, under half of them reflect an unresolved V gene, and why the rest are absent is not known. The V and J calls and clone size were taken over from that table, and D and trimming were inferred from the DNA. In this sample the table shows about 150,000 clones, roughly nine tenths of which occur a single time. The ten largest clones capture approximately 17% of the sample.

V is reduced by 4 bases and J by 4 bases, leaving a spacing of 14 bases between them. Measured from the cysteine to the phenylalanine, the CDR3 is 14 residues long. Only CDR3 DNA remains: 42 bases, in frame from the first base. CDR1 and CDR2 (SGHKS, YYEKEE) derive from the germline V gene (reference sequence). The label giving this sample's time point can be read as: baseline before first vaccination. Vaccinee samples came from UK trials COV001 and COV002, including a single-blind randomized controlled phase 2/3 trial of AZD1222 (ChAdOx1 nCoV-19) in healthy adults. For TCRbeta chain sequencing, PBMC samples were collected from trial participants at day 0 and at day 28 after the second dose.

The origin of this receptor is an adult in good health. The specimen comprised peripheral blood, sampled on day 0 of AZD1222 vaccination. The sequence joins TRBV5-5 to TRBJ1-2; the D gene is perhaps TRBD1, from 6 matching bases. This receptor carries the CDR3 CASSTRGAFYGYTF. The sequenced DNA: TGTGCCAGCAGCACCAGGGGAGCCTTCTATGGCTACACCTTC. With the rest looked up from the reference TRBV5-5 and TRBJ1-2 genes rather than sequenced, the full variable domain is DAGVTQSPTHLIKTRGQQVTLRCSPISGHKSVSWYQQVLGQGPQFIFQYYEKEERGRGNFPDRFSARQFPNYSSELNVNALLLGDSALYLCASSTRGAFYGYTFGSGTRLTVV.